The present T cell receptor beta chain was sequenced within a study of vaccination and CD4 T cells after COVID-19. Study-wide context: Convalescent participants consisted of six males and four females, two being Hispanic.

TCRdb independently ran MiXCR on the PCR reads; one entry per CDR3 protein. Here the sample spans some 21,000 distinct CDR3 sequences, approximately 57% being singletons. Overall study findings and caveats: Post-vaccination reactive clonotypes (median roughly 35) did not differ significantly from post-infection (around 23).

In its sample, this clonotype was seen a few times. Its antigen remains unidentified. Germline assignment: CDR1 DFQATT and CDR2 SNEGSKA (reference sequence). CDR3 length: 15 amino acids. Trimming cost V 7 bases and J 2 bases; bases outside gene matches: 11. The rearrangement links TRBV20-1 to TRBJ2-5, with 9 bases matching TRBD2. The clonotype was recovered from a human donor who had recovered from COVID-19. The starting material was CD4+ T cells from blood, obtained before SARS-CoV-2 vaccination. The CDR3 is CSVSGSTGIQETQYF. The CDR3 DNA sequence: TGCAGTGTTAGCGGGAGTACGGGGATACAAGAGACCCAGTACTTC.